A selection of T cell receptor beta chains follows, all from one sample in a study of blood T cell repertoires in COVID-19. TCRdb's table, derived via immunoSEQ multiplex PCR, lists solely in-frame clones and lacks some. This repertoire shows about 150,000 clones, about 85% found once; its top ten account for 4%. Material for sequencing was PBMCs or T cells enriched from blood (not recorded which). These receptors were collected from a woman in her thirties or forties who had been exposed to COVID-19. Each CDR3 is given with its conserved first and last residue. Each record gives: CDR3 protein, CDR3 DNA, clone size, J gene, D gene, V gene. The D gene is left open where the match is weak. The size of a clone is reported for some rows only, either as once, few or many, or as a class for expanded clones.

CDR3aa: CASSQVRLSVQETQYF; CDR3nt: TGTGCCAGCAGCCAAGTAAGATTGTCAGTCCAAGAGACCCAGTACTTC; abundance: -; j_gene: TRBJ2-5; d_gene: -; v_gene: TRBV3-1/TRBV3-2
CDR3aa: CSVRGGAGANVLTF; CDR3nt: TGCAGCGTTCGGGGGGGTGCTGGGGCCAACGTCCTGACTTTC; abundance: -; j_gene: TRBJ2-6; d_gene: TRBD2; v_gene: TRBV29-1
CDR3aa: CASSIREQETQYF; CDR3nt: TGTGCCAGTAGTATAAGGGAGCAAGAGACCCAGTACTTC; abundance: few; j_gene: TRBJ2-5; d_gene: -; v_gene: TRBV19
CDR3aa: CASSLLGWSYEQYF; CDR3nt: TGTGCCAGCAGCCTATTGGGTTGGAGTTACGAGCAGTACTTC; abundance: -; j_gene: TRBJ2-7; d_gene: -; v_gene: TRBV5-6
CDR3aa: CASSYREGGQPQHF; CDR3nt: TGTGCCAGCAGTTATAGGGAGGGAGGTCAGCCCCAGCATTTT; abundance: -; j_gene: TRBJ1-5; d_gene: -; v_gene: TRBV7-3
CDR3aa: CASSEFRGDQETQYF; CDR3nt: TGTGCCAGCAGTGAATTCAGGGGGGACCAAGAGACCCAGTACTTC; abundance: -; j_gene: TRBJ2-5; d_gene: -; v_gene: TRBV25-1
CDR3aa: CASSLSVSSYNEQFF; CDR3nt: TGTGCCAGCTCACTTAGCGTAAGCTCCTACAATGAGCAGTTCTTC; abundance: -; j_gene: TRBJ2-1; d_gene: -; v_gene: TRBV18
CDR3aa: CASSFDRDYNSPLHF; CDR3nt: TGTGCCAGCAGCTTCGACAGGGACTATAATTCACCCCTCCACTTT; abundance: -; j_gene: TRBJ1-6; d_gene: TRBD1; v_gene: TRBV7-2
CDR3aa: CASSLPGGNTIYF; CDR3nt: TGCGCCAGCAGCTTGCCAGGGGGAAACACCATATATTTT; abundance: -; j_gene: TRBJ1-3; d_gene: -; v_gene: TRBV5-1
CDR3aa: CASSQYPGGKNTEAFF; CDR3nt: TGCGCCAGCAGCCAATACCCGGGGGGGAAGAACACTGAAGCTTTCTTT; abundance: -; j_gene: TRBJ1-1; d_gene: -; v_gene: TRBV4-1
CDR3aa: CASRLGTHHTDTQYF; CDR3nt: TGTGCCAGCAGACTCGGGACACACCACACAGATACGCAGTATTTT; abundance: -; j_gene: TRBJ2-3; d_gene: -; v_gene: TRBV5-8
CDR3aa: CASSPDPSAAFF; CDR3nt: TGTGCCAGCAGCCCCGACCCCAGCGCGGCTTTCTTT; abundance: -; j_gene: TRBJ1-1; d_gene: -; v_gene: TRBV7-8
CDR3aa: CASSQIGQGAEAFF; CDR3nt: TGCGCCAGCAGCCAAATCGGACAGGGCGCAGAAGCTTTCTTT; abundance: -; j_gene: TRBJ1-1; d_gene: TRBD1; v_gene: TRBV4-1
CDR3aa: CASSIETGGTEAFF; CDR3nt: TGTGCCAGTAGTATAGAAACAGGGGGCACTGAAGCTTTCTTT; abundance: -; j_gene: TRBJ1-1; d_gene: TRBD1; v_gene: TRBV19
CDR3aa: CASSGGQAPSGNTIYF; CDR3nt: TGTGCCAGCTCAGGCGGACAGGCGCCCTCTGGAAACACCATATATTTT; abundance: -; j_gene: TRBJ1-3; d_gene: TRBD1; v_gene: TRBV18
CDR3aa: CASSFWTDPLSSYNSPLHF; CDR3nt: TGTGCCAGCAGTTTCTGGACAGATCCCCTGAGCTCCTATAATTCACCCCTCCACTTT; abundance: -; j_gene: TRBJ1-6; d_gene: -; v_gene: TRBV27
CDR3aa: CARDLGREGPNEQFF; CDR3nt: TGTGCCAGAGACCTAGGGCGGGAGGGCCCCAATGAGCAGTTCTTC; abundance: -; j_gene: TRBJ2-1; d_gene: TRBD2; v_gene: TRBV28
CDR3aa: CASSPLSGAASYEQYF; CDR3nt: TGTGCCAGCAGCCCGTTGAGCGGGGCTGCCTCCTACGAGCAGTACTTC; abundance: -; j_gene: TRBJ2-7; d_gene: TRBD2; v_gene: TRBV7-9
CDR3aa: CASSVEVAGETQYF; CDR3nt: TGTGCCAGCAGCGTGGAGGTGGCCGGGGAGACCCAGTACTTC; abundance: -; j_gene: TRBJ2-5; d_gene: -; v_gene: TRBV9
CDR3aa: CASGADGGFRDEQFF; CDR3nt: TGTGCTAGTGGTGCGGACGGAGGATTTCGCGATGAGCAGTTCTTC; abundance: -; j_gene: TRBJ2-1; d_gene: -; v_gene: TRBV12-5
CDR3aa: CSASPGRVNQPQHF; CDR3nt: TGCAGTGCTAGTCCGGGCAGGGTCAATCAGCCCCAGCATTTT; abundance: -; j_gene: TRBJ1-5; d_gene: -; v_gene: TRBV20-1
CDR3aa: CASSPRDRGWWNIQYF; CDR3nt: TGTGCCAGCAGCCCTCGGGACAGGGGATGGTGGAACATTCAGTACTTC; abundance: -; j_gene: TRBJ2-4; d_gene: TRBD1; v_gene: TRBV11-2
CDR3aa: CASSSPPLAVHITDTQYF; CDR3nt: TGTGCCAGCAGTTCACCCCCGCTAGCAGTCCATATTACAGATACGCAGTATTTT; abundance: -; j_gene: TRBJ2-3; d_gene: -; v_gene: TRBV27
CDR3aa: CASGLAYNTDTQYF; CDR3nt: TGTGCCAGCGGACTAGCGTACAACACAGATACGCAGTATTTT; abundance: -; j_gene: TRBJ2-3; d_gene: TRBD2; v_gene: TRBV6-5
CDR3aa: CASSQDGQGNQPQHF; CDR3nt: TGCGCCAGCAGCCAAGATGGGCAGGGCAATCAGCCCCAGCATTTT; abundance: -; j_gene: TRBJ1-5; d_gene: -; v_gene: TRBV4-1
CDR3aa: CASSERGSYNEQFF; CDR3nt: TGTGCCAGCAGTGAGCGGGGCTCCTACAATGAGCAGTTCTTC; abundance: -; j_gene: TRBJ2-1; d_gene: -; v_gene: TRBV6-4
CDR3aa: CASSFHSGQDFNYGYTF; CDR3nt: TGTGCCAGCAGTTTTCATTCGGGACAGGATTTTAACTATGGCTACACCTTC; abundance: -; j_gene: TRBJ1-2; d_gene: TRBD1; v_gene: TRBV27
CDR3aa: CASSERRTAAFF; CDR3nt: TGTGCCAGCAGTGAAAGGAGGACTGCAGCTTTCTTT; abundance: -; j_gene: TRBJ1-1; d_gene: -; v_gene: TRBV2
CDR3aa: CASSSPGQENEKLFF; CDR3nt: TGTGCCAGCAGTTCACCGGGACAGGAAAATGAAAAACTGTTTTTT; abundance: -; j_gene: TRBJ1-4; d_gene: TRBD1; v_gene: TRBV28
CDR3aa: CASSPSDRERGNTIYF; CDR3nt: TGTGCCAGCAGTCCGTCCGACAGGGAGAGAGGAAACACCATATATTTT; abundance: -; j_gene: TRBJ1-3; d_gene: TRBD1; v_gene: TRBV28
CDR3aa: CASGRDTNQPQHF; CDR3nt: TGTGCCAGCGGAAGGGACACAAATCAGCCCCAGCATTTT; abundance: -; j_gene: TRBJ1-5; d_gene: -; v_gene: TRBV2
CDR3aa: CASSLEVASSTGELFF; CDR3nt: TGTGCCAGCAGTTTAGAGGTCGCTAGTAGCACCGGGGAGCTGTTTTTT; abundance: -; j_gene: TRBJ2-2; d_gene: -; v_gene: TRBV28
CDR3aa: CASSNNVFNYGYTF; CDR3nt: TGCGCCAGCAGTAACAACGTTTTTAACTATGGCTACACCTTC; abundance: -; j_gene: TRBJ1-2; d_gene: -; v_gene: TRBV10-2
CDR3aa: CATAAETAGGPYEQYF; CDR3nt: TGTGCCACCGCAGCTGAGACTGCGGGGGGCCCCTACGAGCAGTACTTC; abundance: -; j_gene: TRBJ2-7; d_gene: TRBD2; v_gene: TRBV15
CDR3aa: CASSSPLERGDTQYF; CDR3nt: TGTGCCAGCAGCTCCCCGCTCGAACGGGGAGATACGCAGTATTTT; abundance: -; j_gene: TRBJ2-3; d_gene: -; v_gene: TRBV7-3
CDR3aa: CASSDRFRGTGEVLFF; CDR3nt: TGCGCCAGCAGTGACCGCTTTAGGGGGACCGGCGAAGTACTGTTTTTT; abundance: few; j_gene: TRBJ1-4; d_gene: -; v_gene: TRBV10-2
CDR3aa: CASSGDIRGDIQYF; CDR3nt: TGTGCCAGCAGCGGAGACATCCGGGGAGACATTCAGTACTTC; abundance: -; j_gene: TRBJ2-4; d_gene: -; v_gene: TRBV7-9
CDR3aa: CASSHRLEAFF; CDR3nt: TGTGCCAGCAGTCACAGGCTTGAAGCTTTCTTT; abundance: -; j_gene: TRBJ1-1; d_gene: -; v_gene: TRBV6-5
CDR3aa: CASSLGTSGQETQYF; CDR3nt: TGTGCCAGCAGCCTGGGGACTAGCGGCCAAGAGACCCAGTACTTC; abundance: -; j_gene: TRBJ2-5; d_gene: TRBD2; v_gene: TRBV5-8
CDR3aa: CASRRDRGGNTIYF; CDR3nt: TGTGCCAGCAGACGGGACAGGGGAGGAAACACCATATATTTT; abundance: -; j_gene: TRBJ1-3; d_gene: TRBD1; v_gene: TRBV7-2
CDR3aa: CASSLTSGRALADTQYF; CDR3nt: TGCGCCAGCAGCTTAACTAGCGGGAGGGCCCTGGCTGATACGCAGTATTTT; abundance: -; j_gene: TRBJ2-3; d_gene: TRBD2; v_gene: TRBV5-1
CDR3aa: CAITSATNEKLFF; CDR3nt: TGTGCCATCACGAGTGCAACTAATGAAAAACTGTTTTTT; abundance: -; j_gene: TRBJ1-4; d_gene: -; v_gene: TRBV10-3
CDR3aa: CSPWTGINNEQFF; CDR3nt: TGCAGCCCGTGGACAGGGATCAACAATGAGCAGTTCTTC; abundance: -; j_gene: TRBJ2-1; d_gene: TRBD1; v_gene: TRBV29-1
CDR3aa: CASSLKFEGGTYEQYF; CDR3nt: TGTGCCAGCAGTTTAAAGTTTGAAGGGGGAACCTACGAGCAGTACTTC; abundance: -; j_gene: TRBJ2-7; d_gene: -; v_gene: TRBV27
CDR3aa: CASSGAGTQYQPQHF; CDR3nt: TGTGCCAGCAGTGGGGCGGGGACGCAATATCAGCCCCAGCATTTT; abundance: -; j_gene: TRBJ1-5; d_gene: -; v_gene: TRBV27
CDR3aa: CASSHGLAGAGEQFF; CDR3nt: TGCGCCAGCAGTCATGGACTAGCGGGAGCGGGTGAGCAGTTCTTC; abundance: -; j_gene: TRBJ2-1; d_gene: TRBD2; v_gene: TRBV10-2
CDR3aa: CSVEDGDKSTYEQYF; CDR3nt: TGCAGCGTTGAAGACGGCGACAAATCTACCTACGAGCAGTACTTC; abundance: once; j_gene: TRBJ2-7; d_gene: -; v_gene: TRBV29-1
CDR3aa: CSVERDSGGTEAFF; CDR3nt: TGCAGCGTTGAAAGGGACAGCGGAGGCACTGAAGCTTTCTTT; abundance: -; j_gene: TRBJ1-1; d_gene: TRBD1; v_gene: TRBV29-1
CDR3aa: CASSRRGKDSPLHF; CDR3nt: TGTGCCAGCAGCCGGAGGGGTAAGGATTCACCCCTCCACTTT; abundance: -; j_gene: TRBJ1-6; d_gene: -; v_gene: TRBV27
CDR3aa: CASSSLVRDSGDTEAFF; CDR3nt: TGCGCCAGCAGCTCGTTGGTACGGGACTCGGGGGACACTGAAGCTTTCTTT; abundance: -; j_gene: TRBJ1-1; d_gene: -; v_gene: TRBV5-1
CDR3aa: CASSSGGTGKYGYTF; CDR3nt: TGTGCCAGCAGTTCAGGCGGGACAGGGAAATATGGCTACACCTTC; abundance: -; j_gene: TRBJ1-2; d_gene: TRBD1; v_gene: TRBV28
CDR3aa: CASSREMGTNTEAFF; CDR3nt: TGCGCCAGCAGCCGGGAGATGGGAACGAACACTGAAGCTTTCTTT; abundance: -; j_gene: TRBJ1-1; d_gene: -; v_gene: TRBV5-1
CDR3aa: CASRWTGADSPLHF; CDR3nt: TGTGCCAGCAGATGGACAGGGGCAGATTCACCCCTCCACTTT; abundance: -; j_gene: TRBJ1-6; d_gene: TRBD1; v_gene: TRBV6-5
CDR3aa: CASSLYGGTDTQYF; CDR3nt: TGTGCCAGCAGCTTGTACGGTGGCACAGATACGCAGTATTTT; abundance: -; j_gene: TRBJ2-3; d_gene: -; v_gene: TRBV7-2